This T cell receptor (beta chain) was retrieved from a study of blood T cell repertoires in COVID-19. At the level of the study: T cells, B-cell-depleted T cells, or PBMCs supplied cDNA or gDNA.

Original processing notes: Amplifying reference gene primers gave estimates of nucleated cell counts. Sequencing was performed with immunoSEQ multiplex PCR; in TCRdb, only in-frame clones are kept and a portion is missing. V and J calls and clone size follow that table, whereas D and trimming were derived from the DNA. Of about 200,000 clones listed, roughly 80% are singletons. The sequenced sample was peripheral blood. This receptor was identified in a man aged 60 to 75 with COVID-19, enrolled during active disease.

CDR3 amino acids: CASTLMASGSHEQYF. The CDR3 DNA sequence: TGTGCCAGCACCCTAATGGCTAGCGGGAGTCACGAGCAGTACTTC. This chain joins TRBV7-6 and TRBJ2-7; 10 bases agree with TRBD2. There are 15 residues in the CDR3. The V and J ends lost 7 bases and 5 bases, in that order; junction bases with no gene match: 11. Germline-derived CDR1 and CDR2 are SGHVS and FNYEAQ.